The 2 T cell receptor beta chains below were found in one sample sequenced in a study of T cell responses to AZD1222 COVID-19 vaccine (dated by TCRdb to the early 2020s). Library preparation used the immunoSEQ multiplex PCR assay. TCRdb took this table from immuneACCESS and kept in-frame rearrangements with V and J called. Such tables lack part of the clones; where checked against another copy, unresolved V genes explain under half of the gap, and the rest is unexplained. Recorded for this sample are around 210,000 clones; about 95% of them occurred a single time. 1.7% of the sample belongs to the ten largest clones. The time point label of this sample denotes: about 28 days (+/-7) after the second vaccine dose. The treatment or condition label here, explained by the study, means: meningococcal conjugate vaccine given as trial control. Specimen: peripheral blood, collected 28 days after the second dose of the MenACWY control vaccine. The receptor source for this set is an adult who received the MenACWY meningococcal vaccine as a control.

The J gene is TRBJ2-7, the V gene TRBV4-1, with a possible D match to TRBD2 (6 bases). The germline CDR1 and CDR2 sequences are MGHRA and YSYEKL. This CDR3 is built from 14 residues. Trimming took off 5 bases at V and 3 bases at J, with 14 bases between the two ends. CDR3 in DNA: TGCGCCAGCAGCTCCCGGGAGAAAAACTACGAGCAGTACTTC. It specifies CASSSREKNYEQYF.

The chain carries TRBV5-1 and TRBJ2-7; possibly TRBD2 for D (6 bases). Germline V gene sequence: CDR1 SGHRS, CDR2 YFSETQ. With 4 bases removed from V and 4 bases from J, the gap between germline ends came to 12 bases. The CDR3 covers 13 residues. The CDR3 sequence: CASSRDLGYEQYF. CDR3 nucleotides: TGCGCCAGCAGCCGGGACTTGGGGTACGAGCAGTACTTC.